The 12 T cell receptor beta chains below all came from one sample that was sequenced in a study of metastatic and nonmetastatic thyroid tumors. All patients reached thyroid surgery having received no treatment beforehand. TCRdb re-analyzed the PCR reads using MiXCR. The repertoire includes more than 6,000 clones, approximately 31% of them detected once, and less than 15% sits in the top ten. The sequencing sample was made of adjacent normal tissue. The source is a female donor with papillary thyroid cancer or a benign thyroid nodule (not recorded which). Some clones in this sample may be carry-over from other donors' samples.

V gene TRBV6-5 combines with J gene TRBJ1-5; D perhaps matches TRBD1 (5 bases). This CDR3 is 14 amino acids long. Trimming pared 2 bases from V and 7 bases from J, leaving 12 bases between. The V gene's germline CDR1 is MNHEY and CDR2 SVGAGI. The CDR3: CASSYSRVGQPQHF. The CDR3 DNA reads TGTGCCAGCAGTTACAGCAGGGTTGGGCAGCCCCAGCATTTT.

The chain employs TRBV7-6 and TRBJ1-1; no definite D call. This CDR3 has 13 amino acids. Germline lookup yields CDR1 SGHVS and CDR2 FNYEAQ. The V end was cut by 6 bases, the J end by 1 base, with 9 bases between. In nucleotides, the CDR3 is TGTGCCAGCAGTTTATCAGGGAACACTGAAGCTTTCTTT. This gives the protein CASSLSGNTEAFF.

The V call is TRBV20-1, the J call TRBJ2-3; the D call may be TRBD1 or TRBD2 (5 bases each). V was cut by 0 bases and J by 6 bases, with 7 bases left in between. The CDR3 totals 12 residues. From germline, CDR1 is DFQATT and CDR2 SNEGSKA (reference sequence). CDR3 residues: CSARDWDDTQYF. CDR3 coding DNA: TGCAGTGCTAGAGATTGGGACGATACGCAGTATTTT.

DNA of the CDR3: TGTGCCAGCAGTGAATATGGCGGGAGGGCCAGCAATGAGCAGTTCTTC. This gives the protein CASSEYGGRASNEQFF. The chain uses TRBV6-1 and TRBJ2-1; 9 nucleotides match TRBD2. From germline, CDR1 is MNHNS and CDR2 SASEGT. The V and J ends lost 2 bases and 6 bases, in that order; junction bases with no gene match: 8. There are 16 residues in the CDR3.

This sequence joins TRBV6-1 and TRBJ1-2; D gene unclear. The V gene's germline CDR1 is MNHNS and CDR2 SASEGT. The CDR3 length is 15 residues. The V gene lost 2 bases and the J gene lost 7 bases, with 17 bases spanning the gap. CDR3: CASSEWEGVISGYTF. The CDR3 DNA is TGTGCCAGCAGTGAATGGGAGGGAGTTATTAGTGGCTACACCTTC.

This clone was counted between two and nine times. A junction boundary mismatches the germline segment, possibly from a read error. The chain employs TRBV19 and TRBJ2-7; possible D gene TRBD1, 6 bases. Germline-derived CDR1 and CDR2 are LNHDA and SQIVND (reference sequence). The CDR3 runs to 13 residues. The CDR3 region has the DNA TGTGCCAGTAGTACAGGGGAATGGGACGAGCGGTACTTC. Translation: CASSTGEWDERYF. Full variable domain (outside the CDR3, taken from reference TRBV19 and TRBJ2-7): DGGITQSPKYLFRKEGQNVTLSCEQNLNHDAMYWYRQDPGQGLRLIYYSQIVNDFQKGDIAEGYSVSREKKESFPLTVTSAQKNPTAFYLCASSTGEWDERYFGPGTRLTVT.

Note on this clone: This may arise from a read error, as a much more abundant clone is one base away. The CDR3 spells CASEASGSDEQYF. The CDR3 nucleotides read TGTGCCAGCGAGGCTAGCGGGAGTGACGAGCAGTACTTC. V usage is TRBV6-1 and J usage is TRBJ2-7, with 10 bases aligning to TRBD2. The V gene's germline CDR1 is MNHNS and CDR2 SASEGT. The CDR3 spans 13 residues. Trimming at V came to 8 bases and at J to 5 bases, leaving 6 bases not matched to a gene.

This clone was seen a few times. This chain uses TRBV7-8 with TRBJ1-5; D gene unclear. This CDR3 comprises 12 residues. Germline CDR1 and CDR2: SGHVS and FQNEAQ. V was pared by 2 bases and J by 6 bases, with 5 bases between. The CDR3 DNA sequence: TGTGCCAGCAGCTTATTGCTTCAGCCCCAGCATTTT. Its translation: CASSLLLQPQHF. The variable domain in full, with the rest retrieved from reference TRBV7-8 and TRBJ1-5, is GAGVSQSPRYKVAKRGQDVALRCDPISGHVSLFWYQQALGQGPEFLTYFQNEAQLDKSGLPSDRFFAERPEGSVSTLKIQRTQQEDSAVYLCASSLLLQPQHFGDGTRLSIL.

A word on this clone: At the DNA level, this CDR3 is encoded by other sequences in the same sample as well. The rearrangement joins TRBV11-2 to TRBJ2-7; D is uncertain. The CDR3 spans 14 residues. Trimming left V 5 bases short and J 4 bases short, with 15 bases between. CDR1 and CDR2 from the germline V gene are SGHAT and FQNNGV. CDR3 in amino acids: CASSLGSSAYEQYF. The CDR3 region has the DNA TGTGCCAGCAGCCTAGGGTCGTCCGCTTACGAGCAGTACTTC.

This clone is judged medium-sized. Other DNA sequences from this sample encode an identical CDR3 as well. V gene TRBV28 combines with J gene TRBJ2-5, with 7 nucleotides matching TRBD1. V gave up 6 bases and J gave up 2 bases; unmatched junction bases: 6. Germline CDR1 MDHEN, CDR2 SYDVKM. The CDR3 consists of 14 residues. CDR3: CASSSPGQQETQYF. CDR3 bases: TGTGCCAGCAGCTCACCGGGACAGCAAGAGACCCAGTACTTC.

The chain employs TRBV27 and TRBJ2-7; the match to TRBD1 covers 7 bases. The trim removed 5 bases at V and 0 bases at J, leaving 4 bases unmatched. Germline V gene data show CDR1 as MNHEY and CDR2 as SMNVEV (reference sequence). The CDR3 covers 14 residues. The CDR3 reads CASSPGGPSYEQYF. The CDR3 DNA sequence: TGTGCCAGCAGTCCAGGGGGACCCTCCTACGAGCAGTACTTC.

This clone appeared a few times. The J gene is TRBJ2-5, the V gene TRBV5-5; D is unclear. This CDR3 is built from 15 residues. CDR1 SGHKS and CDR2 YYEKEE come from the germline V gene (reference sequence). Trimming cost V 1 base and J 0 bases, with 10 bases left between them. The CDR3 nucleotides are TGTGCCAGCAGCTTGCCCAGGACGTACCAAGAGACCCAGTACTTC. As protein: CASSLPRTYQETQYF.